This TCR beta chain is from a study of CD8 T cells in Susac syndrome. The sequenced target, TCR beta, came from blood CD8+ and CD4+ T cells. Both CD4+ and CD8+ T cells were negatively isolated, and TEMRA cells underwent FACS enrichment. RNA totalling about 0.45 to 1 ug underwent reverse transcription with random hexamers. An immunoSEQ multiplex PCR amplified TCR beta CDR3 over 54 Vbeta and 13 Jbeta. TCRdb re-called the immunoSEQ multiplex PCR reads through MiXCR, storing one row per CDR3 protein. The sample yields 200,000 to 250,000 distinct CDR3 sequences, over 90% seen once. Trimming removed 3 bases from V and 0 bases from J, with 12 bases in between. The length of the CDR3 is 15 residues. Germline loops: CDR1 DFQATT, CDR2 SNEGSKA (reference sequence).

Sequenced material: CD4+ T cells from PBMCs. This TCR derives from a human donor with Susac syndrome. The chain links TRBV20-1 to TRBJ1-5; D is unclear. In DNA form, the CDR3 reads TGCAGTGCTAGCGGCCCAGCTCATAGCAATCAGCCCCAGCATTTT. Protein sequence: CSASGPAHSNQPQHF.